One and the same sample provided the 5 T cell receptor beta chains below, sequenced in a study of blood T cell repertoires in COVID-19. Generated by immunoSEQ multiplex PCR, the TCRdb table keeps only in-frame clones and is missing some. There are fewer than 650,000 clones in the sample; roughly nine tenths occur only once, and roughly 8% lies in the top ten. Sequencing was done on a sample of peripheral blood. The receptor set was obtained from a woman in her forties or fifties with COVID-19, enrolled during active disease.

The chain joins TRBV5-6 to TRBJ2-2, with TRBD2 matching 8 bases. CDR3 length: 17 residues. The V gene's germline CDR1 is SGHDT and CDR2 YYEEEE. Losses at the gene ends were 4 bases for V and 5 bases for J; bases not matched to a gene: 13. CDR3: CASSRVGRGAQTGELFF. The CDR3 nucleotides are TGTGCCAGCAGCCGCGTCGGGCGGGGGGCCCAGACCGGGGAGCTGTTTTTT.

The J gene is TRBJ1-2, the V gene TRBV5-1; D may be TRBD1 (5 bases). This CDR3 spans 14 amino acids. V was cut by 4 bases and J by 8 bases, with 18 bases left in between. Looked up from germline, CDR1 is SGHRS and CDR2 is YFSETQ. The CDR3 DNA reads as TGCGCCAGCAGCCCCCTCCCAGGGCTGTACGGCTACACCTTC. Translated, it gives CASSPLPGLYGYTF. The complete variable domain, with remaining parts taken from reference TRBV5-1 and TRBJ1-2, reads KAGVTQTPRYLIKTRGQQVTLSCSPISGHRSVSWYQQTPGQGLQFLFEYFSETQRNKGNFPGRFSGRQFSNSRSEMNVSTLELGDSALYLCASSPLPGLYGYTFGSGTRLTVV.

This clone was counted once. The chain is built from TRBV19 and TRBJ1-1, with TRBD1 matching 10 bases. The CDR3 consists of 16 residues. Trimming removed 2 bases from V and 5 bases from J; junction bases left unmatched: 8. Germline lookup yields CDR1 LNHDA and CDR2 SQIVND (reference sequence). The DNA of the CDR3 is TGTGCCAGTAGTATAAGACAGGGGGCGCCGGGGACTGAAGCTTTCTTT. Encoded protein: CASSIRQGAPGTEAFF.

J is TRBJ2-1 and V is TRBV11-3; TRBD1 aligns across 11 bases. This CDR3 contains 15 residues. Germline trimming cut 3 bases from V and 4 bases from J; bases unmatched to any gene: 2. Germline V gene lookup returns CDR1 SGHNT and CDR2 YENEEA. CDR3 in amino acids: CASSFGTGGYNEQFF. The CDR3 DNA is TGTGCCAGCAGCTTCGGGACAGGGGGTTACAATGAGCAGTTCTTC.

This clone was counted only a few times. CDR3 sequence: CASSLDTRGNYGYTF. The CDR3 DNA follows: TGCGCCAGCAGCTTGGATACCAGGGGGAACTATGGCTACACCTTC. The chain joins TRBV5-1 to TRBJ1-2; TRBD1 matches at 7 bases. The trim removed 0 bases at V and 2 bases at J, leaving 4 bases unmatched. Per germline, CDR1 SGHRS and CDR2 YFSETQ. The CDR3 runs to 15 residues.